This T cell receptor (beta chain) was sequenced for a study of early T cells in non-severe SARS-CoV-2 infection (dated by TCRdb to the early 2020s). The study in broad terms: TCR sequencing used bulk RNA from unsorted whole blood, so alpha and beta chains could not be paired. Broader findings and caveats from the paper: VDJdb matching was skewed toward anti-spike CD8 responses and likely underestimated virus-specific expansions, missing private and CD4 specificities.

The study was a case-control design nested within a healthcare worker cohort in London, UK, with weekly nasopharyngeal swab PCR tests and blood sampling. Healthcare workers were enrolled in the week of the UK lockdown, from 23 to 31 March 2020, and were followed every week for up to roughly 15 weeks. On this clonotype: Its antigen has not been determined. No base quality information exists; no much larger clone differs at one position.

The method was 5' RACE. TCRdb names NextSeq 500 as the instrument used. In the TCR library protocol, unique molecular identifiers were attached to individual cDNA molecules to correct for PCR bias and sequencing error. TCR alpha and beta chains were both sequenced, and the abundances of alpha and beta sequences in each sample were closely correlated with each other. The authors processed their data as follows. Decombinator V4 was used to annotate TCR sequences for V gene, J gene and CDR3. TCRs were defined as expanded if a significant change between any two time points was detected under a Poisson model with p below 0.0001. TCR abundances were normalised to the total number of TCRs sequenced in each sample and reported as counts per million. TRAV1-2 paired with TRAJ12, TRAJ20 or TRAJ33 defined MAIT TCRs, while TRAV10 paired with TRAJ18 defined iNKT TCRs. A search of VDJdb, accessed on 1 November 2021, was run for TCRs annotated to CMV, EBV and SARS-CoV-2, with TCRs annotated for multiple antigens excluded. The public reads were quality trimmed at Q25 with fastp and then assembled into clones with MiXCR by TCRdb, keeping productive beta chains. Identical CDR3 proteins give one entry, which carries the most common genes and DNA. The V and J calls were not made by the authors but by TCRdb's processing. The sample table shows about 64,000 distinct CDR3 sequences, and about 19% are seen once. The ten top clones hold more than 15% of the sample.

Reading from cysteine to phenylalanine, the CDR3 counts 12 amino acids. Only the CDR3 region is kept as DNA, spanning 36 bases read in frame from base 1. The germline V gene supplies CDR1 SQVTM and CDR2 ANQGSEA. V and J lose 3 bases and 4 bases, and a span of 9 bases separates them. The chain couples TRBV29-1 to TRBJ1-1; the D gene is not confidently resolved. The TCR originated in an adult who was a healthcare worker with PCR-confirmed SARS-CoV-2 infection or an uninfected control (not recorded which). The sample here was whole blood, taken at baseline. The nucleotide sequence is given as TGCAGCGTTGAGGTCATATCCACTGAAGCTTTCTTT. Its product reads: CSVEVISTEAFF. When the CDR3 is completed using the reference TRBV29-1 and TRBJ1-1 genes on either side, the full variable domain is SAVISQKPSRDICQRGTSLTIQCQVDSQVTMMFWYRQQPGQSLTLIATANQGSEATYESGFVIDKFPISRPNLTFSTLTVSNMSPEDSSIYLCSVEVISTEAFFGQGTRLTVV.